The 16 T cell receptor beta chains listed next were all sequenced from one sample in a study of CD8+ T cells in alopecia areata. cDNA prepared by RNA extraction and subsequent reverse transcription served as the template for sequencing. Only in-frame clones appear in the TCRdb table, and some are missing; sequencing was by immunoSEQ multiplex PCR. Here the sample spans some 150,000 clones, 45% to 65% being singletons. Specified treatment: oral pan-JAK inhibitor, 5-10 mg twice daily. The specimen was CD8+ T cells sorted from blood, collected at week 4, from a patient treated with tofacitinib. The receptors stem from a human donor with alopecia areata.

This clone has more than one count but fewer than ten. The V call is TRBV19, the J call TRBJ1-6; no firm D call. Germline V gene lookup returns CDR1 LNHDA and CDR2 SQIVND (reference sequence). Between the trimmed V and J ends, which lost 8 bases and 6 bases, there was a span of 8 bases. CDR3 length: 12 amino acids. CDR3 residues: CASRRLNSPLHF. As DNA, the CDR3 is TGTGCCAGTCGCCGCCTTAATTCACCCCTCCACTTT.

Turning to this clone: The identical CDR3 is also encoded by other nucleotide sequences in the sample. The chain carries TRBV27 and TRBJ2-5; possible D gene TRBD2, 5 bases. The length of the CDR3 is 11 residues. Germline CDR1 is MNHEY and CDR2 is SMNVEV (reference sequence). V was shortened by 2 bases and J by 7 bases, with 5 bases between the two germline ends. CDR3 protein: CASSLGGTQYF. CDR3 nucleotide sequence: TGTGCCAGCAGTTTAGGAGGGACCCAGTACTTC.

The V and J genes are TRBV7-8 and TRBJ2-1, with D possibly TRBD1 on 5 matching bases. Trimming took off 2 bases at V and 9 bases at J, with 14 bases between the two ends. The germline CDR1 and CDR2 sequences are SGHVS and FQNEAQ. This CDR3 is 14 amino acids long. CDR3 amino acids: CASSLWGLTIEQFF. DNA of the CDR3: TGTGCCAGCAGCTTATGGGGCCTCACGATTGAGCAGTTCTTC.

The chain links TRBV27 to TRBJ2-7; D unresolved. Germline V CDR1 and CDR2: MNHEY, SMNVEV (reference sequence). The CDR3 extends over 15 amino acids. V was cut by 6 bases and J by 5 bases, with 20 bases left in between. The chain's CDR3 is CASRDGPAQPNEQYF. The CDR3 nucleotides read TGTGCCAGCAGGGACGGACCGGCGCAACCCAACGAGCAGTACTTC.

This clone showed up just once. The CDR3 sequence is CSVGGDSDSTDTQYF. The CDR3 nucleotides read TGCAGCGTGGGCGGGGACAGCGACTCCACAGATACGCAGTATTTT. The V call is TRBV29-1, the J call TRBJ2-3, with D perhaps matching TRBD1 (7 bases). Germline V gene sequence: CDR1 SQVTM, CDR2 ANQGSEA. Trimming removed 6 bases at V and 2 bases at J, with 18 bases between. The CDR3 spans 15 residues.

This clone was counted only a few times. V gene TRBV29-1 combines with J gene TRBJ1-3; the D is unclear. Germline V gene sequence: CDR1 SQVTM, CDR2 ANQGSEA. With 4 bases removed from V and 4 bases from J, the gap between germline ends came to 14 bases. This CDR3 is built from 14 residues. This CDR3 is CSVAPLGLGNTIYF. DNA of the CDR3: TGCAGCGTTGCCCCACTAGGGTTAGGAAACACCATATATTTT.

The chain employs TRBV29-1 and TRBJ1-2; TRBD1 matches at 8 bases. Germline V gene lookup returns CDR1 SQVTM and CDR2 ANQGSEA. V was pared by 3 bases and J by 2 bases, with 2 bases of the junction left unmatched. This CDR3 region has 13 residues. In DNA form, the CDR3 reads TGCAGCGTTGACGACAGGGGCAACTATGGCTACACCTTC. Translated: CSVDDRGNYGYTF.

This clone was picked up a small number of times. V gene TRBV7-9 combines with J gene TRBJ1-1; no firm D call. The CDR3 contains 14 residues. The ends were cut back, 2 bases at V and 3 bases at J, with 10 bases in the middle. In germline, CDR1 is SEHNR, CDR2 FQNEAQ (reference sequence). CDR3 residues: CASSLNPRYTEAFF. In DNA form, the CDR3 reads TGTGCCAGCAGCTTAAACCCTAGGTACACTGAAGCTTTCTTT.

This clone was seen a few times. A far larger clone differs by one base, so this is likely a read error. The chain couples TRBV7-9 to TRBJ2-2; possible D gene TRBD1, 6 bases. V was trimmed by 6 bases and J by 3 bases, leaving 8 bases between them. This CDR3 has 13 residues. The germline CDR1 and CDR2 sequences are SEHNR and FQNEAQ (reference sequence). CDR3 protein: CASSYRDTGELFF. The CDR3 DNA is TGTGCCAGCAGTTACAGGGACACCGGGGAGCTGTTTTTT.

This clone was counted only a few times. V usage is TRBV2 and J usage is TRBJ2-7; D is unresolved. This CDR3 is 15 amino acids long. Germline values: CDR1 SNHLY, CDR2 FYNNEI. Trimming removed 2 bases from V and 2 bases from J, with 13 bases in between. The CDR3 nucleotides are TGTGCCAGCAGTGAATATGCAGGCGGCCCCTACGAGCAGTACTTC. Translated, it gives CASSEYAGGPYEQYF.

The rearrangement joins TRBV4-2 to TRBJ2-3; TRBD2 matches at 12 bases. Unmatched junction bases numbered 5, after V lost 0 bases and J lost 4 bases. The germline CDR1 and CDR2 sequences are LGHNA and YNFKEQ. The CDR3 consists of 17 residues. The CDR3 DNA is TGTGCCAGCAGCCAAGATCCTAGCGGGGGGGCGGCAGATACGCAGTATTTT. It is translated as CASSQDPSGGAADTQYF.

The chain joins TRBV13 to TRBJ2-7, with TRBD1 matching 8 bases. The CDR3 covers 16 residues. Germline V gene sequence: CDR1 PRHDT, CDR2 FYEKMQ (reference sequence). Unmatched junction bases numbered 12, after V lost 5 bases and J lost 3 bases. The CDR3 reads CASSAGTGLRDYEQYF. CDR3 nucleotides: TGTGCCAGCAGCGCCGGGACAGGCCTCAGGGACTACGAGCAGTACTTC.

This sequence joins TRBV27 and TRBJ1-5; perhaps TRBD1 as D (6 bases). CDR3 length equals 16 residues. Germline values: CDR1 MNHEY, CDR2 SMNVEV (reference sequence). Trimming stripped 5 bases from V and 2 bases from J, with 16 bases between. CDR3 DNA: TGTGCCAGCAGTACTTTGGGGGCGGTAGGCAATCAGCCCCAGCATTTT. The encoded protein is CASSTLGAVGNQPQHF.

V is TRBV5-1 and J is TRBJ2-1; 7 nucleotides match TRBD1. The V segment lost 0 bases and the J segment 2 bases; nucleotides outside the gene matches: 2. From germline, CDR1 is SGHRS and CDR2 YFSETQ. The CDR3 runs 15 residues. CDR3: CASSLGQGAYNEQFF. CDR3 DNA sequence: TGCGCCAGCAGCTTGGGACAGGGAGCCTACAATGAGCAGTTCTTC.

Sample share makes this clone medium-sized (0.01 to 0.1%). Other DNA sequences within the sample encode an identical CDR3. The rearrangement joins TRBV7-6 to TRBJ2-7, with D possibly called TRBD1 or TRBD2 (5 bases each). V was trimmed by 5 bases and J by 4 bases, leaving 12 bases between them. The V gene's germline CDR1 is SGHVS and CDR2 FNYEAQ. The CDR3 contains 13 residues. The DNA for the CDR3 is TGTGCCAGCAGCCCGGGGCCGAATTACGAGCAGTACTTC. Its translation is CASSPGPNYEQYF.

The V gene is TRBV6-5, the J gene TRBJ1-2; D is uncertain. The CDR3 totals 11 residues. Per the germline V gene, CDR1 is MNHEY and CDR2 is SVGAGI. Trimming took 6 bases from V and 8 from J, leaving 10 bases between them. CDR3 sequence reads: CASSPRLGYTF. CDR3 DNA: TGTGCCAGCAGCCCCAGGCTGGGCTACACCTTC.